This T cell receptor (beta chain) comes out of a study of B cell selection in AIRE deficiency. The method was immunoSEQ multiplex PCR; TCRdb's version includes in-frame clones alone and lacks a portion of them. The sample shows about 27,000 clones, roughly 96% of them seen only once. The ends lost 3 bases at V and 9 bases at J; junction bases unmatched: 9. The CDR3 loop spans 15 amino acids. CDR1 is SGHTS, CDR2 YDEGEE, per germline. The sorted conventional CD4 T cells were gated as CD4+CD127+. This TCR was sampled from a human donor in good health. The specimen sequenced was CD4+CD127+ conventional T cells sorted from PBMCs. The rearrangement uses TRBV5-8 and TRBJ2-1; 10 bases are shared with TRBD1. As DNA, the CDR3 is TGTGCCAGCAGCTCCCGACAGGGGGCGGGGGGTGAGCAGTTCTTC. As protein: CASSSRQGAGGEQFF.